The 16 T cell receptor beta chains reported below all come from one sample, sequenced in a study of cytomegalovirus exposure and HLA in healthy donors. With 60 Vbeta and 13 Jbeta primers, the PCR was carried out. Libraries were prepared by immunoSEQ multiplex PCR; TCRdb keeps only in-frame clonotypes and omits some of them. The repertoire has about 130,000 clones, roughly 84% of them found once; the top ten carry 1.5% to 2%. The sample consisted of PBMCs. These TCRs come from a boy younger than 18 in good health and CMV-seronegative.

The J gene is TRBJ2-3, the V gene TRBV9; possible D gene TRBD2, 6 bases. Germline V gives CDR1 SGDLS, CDR2 YYNGEE. This CDR3 is built from 14 residues. V lost 3 bases and J lost 5, with 13 bases in between. For the CDR3, the DNA is TGTGCCAGCAGCGCTGGGACTCGTTTAGATACGCAGTATTTT. Its translation is CASSAGTRLDTQYF.

The rearrangement uses TRBV18 and TRBJ2-7; possibly TRBD2 for D (5 bases). This CDR3 region has 13 residues. V shed 3 bases and J shed 6 bases, with 12 bases lying between them. Germline CDR1 KGHSH, CDR2 LQKENI. CDR3: CASSPDYSPEQYF. CDR3 nucleotides: TGTGCCAGCTCACCCGACTATTCCCCCGAGCAGTACTTC. The variable domain in full, completed from reference TRBV18 and TRBJ2-7, reads NAGVMQNPRHLVRRRGQEARLRCSPMKGHSHVYWYRQLPEEGLKFMVYLQKENIIDESGMPKERFSAEFPKEGPSILRIQQVVRGDSAAYFCASSPDYSPEQYFGPGTRLTVT.

This chain connects TRBV2 to TRBJ2-5; tentative D call: TRBD2 (5 bases). Germline values: CDR1 SNHLY, CDR2 FYNNEI. The CDR3 extends over 13 amino acids. Trimming shortened V by 4 bases and J by 2 bases, and 8 bases separated the two germline ends. As DNA, the CDR3 is TGTGCCAGCAGTGCCCCGGGGCAAGAGACCCAGTACTTC. Its translation: CASSAPGQETQYF.

J is TRBJ1-2 and V is TRBV2, with TRBD1 identical over 7 bases. The CDR3 is made up of 12 amino acids. In germline, CDR1 is SNHLY, CDR2 FYNNEI. Unmatched junction bases numbered 4, after V lost 6 bases and J lost 6 bases. The CDR3 reads CASRDRRHGYTF. DNA for the CDR3: TGTGCCAGCAGGGACAGGAGGCATGGCTACACCTTC. The whole variable domain, remainder taken from reference TRBV2 and TRBJ1-2, is EPEVTQTPSHQVTQMGQEVILRCVPISNHLYFYWYRQILGQKVEFLVSFYNNEISEKSEIFDDQFSVERPDGSNFTLKIRSTKLEDSAMYFCASRDRRHGYTFGSGTRLTVV.

The chain combines TRBV5-1 with TRBJ1-1; 7 positions match TRBD1. The CDR3 is made up of 15 amino acids. V trimming: 6 bases; J trimming: 2 bases; junction bases outside the gene matches: 10. CDR1 and CDR2 (germline): SGHRS, YFSETQ. The CDR3 region has the DNA TGCGCCAGCATCCCCGAATTAGGGGGCAACACTGAAGCTTTCTTT. Residues: CASIPELGGNTEAFF.

The chain is built from TRBV5-6 and TRBJ2-7; D uncertain. V was cut by 3 bases and J by 2 bases, with 12 bases left in between. The CDR3 is 14 residues long. Germline CDR1 and CDR2: SGHDT and YYEEEE. The CDR3 region is CASSSLVIPYEQYF. CDR3 coding DNA: TGTGCCAGCAGCTCGCTAGTCATACCCTACGAGCAGTACTTC. The full variable domain, its missing parts supplied by reference TRBV5-6 and TRBJ2-7, is DAGVTQSPTHLIKTRGQQVTLRCSPKSGHDTVSWYQQALGQGPQFIFQYYEEEERQRGNFPDRFSGHQFPNYSSELNVNALLLGDSALYLCASSSLVIPYEQYFGPGTRLTVT.

V usage is TRBV30 and J usage is TRBJ2-5; 8 bases are a match to TRBD2. TRBJ2-7 matches the DNA end more closely, so the J call is doubtful. The CDR3 is made up of 14 amino acids. Germline CDR1 and CDR2: GTSNPN and SVGIG (reference sequence). CDR3 in amino acids: CAWTPGLAPYEQYF. In DNA form, the CDR3 reads TGTGCCTGGACACCCGGACTAGCCCCCTACGAGCAGTACTTC.

Comments on this clone: The same CDR3 arises from other DNA sequences in this sample as well. The V and J genes are TRBV7-6 and TRBJ2-1; 12 positions match TRBD2. The V segment lost 2 bases and the J segment 7 bases; nucleotides outside the gene matches: 9. Looked up from germline, CDR1 is SGHVS and CDR2 is FNYEAQ. The CDR3 sequence is 17 residues long. The CDR3 here is CASSLYLGLAGYNEQFF. The CDR3 DNA reads as TGTGCCAGCAGCTTATATCTAGGACTAGCGGGGTATAATGAGCAGTTCTTC.

This clone was detected only once. This chain links TRBV7-6 with TRBJ1-5, with unresolved D. This CDR3 region has 13 residues. V was shortened by 1 base and J by 6 bases, with 7 bases between the two germline ends. The germline V gene has CDR1 SGHVS and CDR2 FNYEAQ. The CDR3 is CASSLGLGQPQHF. The CDR3 DNA follows: TGTGCCAGCAGCTTAGGACTGGGTCAGCCCCAGCATTTT.

The gene calls are TRBV11-2 and TRBJ2-6, with a possible D match to TRBD1 (5 bases). The CDR3 runs 15 residues. Germline CDR1 SGHAT, CDR2 FQNNGV. V dropped 10 bases and J dropped 0 bases, with 13 bases sitting between them. In DNA, the CDR3 is TGTGCCACCGCAAAGGGGTCCTCTGGGGCCAACGTCCTGACTTTC. Its translation: CATAKGSSGANVLTF. Full variable domain (missing parts from reference TRBV11-2 and TRBJ2-6): EAGVAQSPRYKIIEKRQSVAFWCNPISGHATLYWYQQILGQGPKLLIQFQNNGVVDDSQLPKDRFSAERLKGVDSTLKIQPAKLEDSAVYLCATAKGSSGANVLTFGAGSRLTVL.

The chain carries TRBV9 and TRBJ2-2, with a weak D call TRBD2 (5 bases). Trimming removed 4 bases at V and 7 bases at J, with 14 bases between. CDR1 SGDLS and CDR2 YYNGEE come from the germline V gene. The CDR3 consists of 14 residues. In DNA form, the CDR3 reads TGTGCCAGCAGCCCCCGGGCCAGCGGCGGGGAGCTGTTTTTT. Protein: CASSPRASGGELFF. The whole variable domain, remainder taken from reference TRBV9 and TRBJ2-2, is DSGVTQTPKHLITATGQRVTLRCSPRSGDLSVYWYQQSLDQGLQFLIQYYNGEERAKGNILERFSAQQFPDLHSELNLSSLELGDSALYFCASSPRASGGELFFGEGSRLTVL.

The chain carries TRBV30 and TRBJ2-5; 11 nucleotides agree with TRBD1. Trimming at V came to 5 bases and at J to 5 bases, leaving 7 bases not matched to a gene. Germline CDR1 GTSNPN, CDR2 SVGIG (reference sequence). The CDR3 is made up of 14 amino acids. Here the CDR3 DNA reads TGTGCCTGGGACCGGACAGGGGGCAAGGAGACCCAGTACTTC. It encodes CAWDRTGGKETQYF.

This chain links TRBV5-1 with TRBJ2-1; the match to TRBD2 covers 11 bases. Germline-derived CDR1 and CDR2 are SGHRS and YFSETQ. The CDR3 runs 16 residues. V lost 1 base, J lost 6 bases, and 6 bases stayed unmatched. The CDR3 region is CASSLSLGTSGNEQFF. In DNA form, the CDR3 reads TGCGCCAGCAGCTTGAGTTTGGGGACTAGCGGCAATGAGCAGTTCTTC.

The genes are TRBV14 and TRBJ1-5, with D hard to call. Germline V gene sequence: CDR1 SGHDN, CDR2 FVKESK. V was trimmed by 1 base and J by 6 bases, leaving 4 bases between them. The CDR3 runs 12 residues. The DNA of the CDR3 is TGTGCCAGCAGCCAAGCCGGTCAGCCCCAGCATTTT. Its translation is CASSQAGQPQHF.

The chain couples TRBV5-1 to TRBJ2-2, with TRBD1 matching 7 bases. V dropped 4 bases and J dropped 2; count of bases not matched to a gene: 8. Per the germline V gene, CDR1 is SGHRS and CDR2 is YFSETQ. The CDR3 loop spans 16 amino acids. The CDR3 loop reads CASSITGAVNTGELFF. The CDR3 nucleotides read TGCGCCAGCAGCATAACAGGGGCCGTTAACACCGGGGAGCTGTTTTTT.

J is TRBJ1-1 and V is TRBV7-8; D may be TRBD1 (6 bases). CDR1 and CDR2 (germline): SGHVS, FQNEAQ. Trimming stripped 5 bases from V and 2 bases from J, with 12 bases between. CDR3 length: 14 residues. CDR3 bases: TGTGCCAGCAGCCCTAAGGACAGAAACACTGAAGCTTTCTTT. Translating gives CASSPKDRNTEAFF. Using reference TRBV7-8 and TRBJ1-1 for the parts outside the CDR3, the full variable domain is GAGVSQSPRYKVAKRGQDVALRCDPISGHVSLFWYQQALGQGPEFLTYFQNEAQLDKSGLPSDRFFAERPEGSVSTLKIQRTQQEDSAVYLCASSPKDRNTEAFFGQGTRLTVV.